One sample yielded the 9 T cell receptor beta chains listed below, sequenced in a study of T cell clonality in common variable immunodeficiency. TCRdb keeps only in-frame clones here, not all; method: immunoSEQ multiplex PCR. The repertoire yields some 40,000 clones, none seen only once; the top ten contain approximately 3.6%. The sequencing input was peripheral blood mononuclear cells. The receptors shown here come from a person aged 18 to 75 in good health.

This clone was seen a handful of times. The CDR3 goes on 3 residues after the read ends, and that part is filled in from the germline J gene. The chain joins TRBV2 to TRBJ1-6; 8 positions agree with TRBD1. The CDR3 extends over 13 amino acids. CDR1 and CDR2 (germline): SNHLY, FYNNEI. CDR3 DNA, as far as it was read: TGTGCCAGCACGACAGGGGAAACGCCCCCC. This encodes CASTTGETPP. The whole CDR3 is CASTTGETPPLHF.

This clone was seen many times. From the germline J gene comes the end of the CDR3, since the read stops 3 residues before it. The chain joins TRBV29-1 to TRBJ2-2; 9 nucleotides match TRBD1. The V gene's germline CDR1 is SQVTM and CDR2 ANQGSEA. J lost 5 bases, V lost 2 bases, and 9 bases had no gene match. CDR3 size: 16 residues. The DNA read from the CDR3 is TGCAGCGTTGAATCATGGGGACAGGGACAAACCGGGGAG. Translated, it gives CSVESWGQGQTGE. The complete CDR3 protein is CSVESWGQGQTGELFF.

This clone was recorded at least ten times. The CDR3 end lies 3 residues beyond the end of the read and is filled in from the germline J gene. This rearrangement joins TRBV15 to TRBJ2-7; TRBD2 matches 7 bases. Trimming at V came to 1 base and at J to 1 base, leaving 1 base not matched to a gene. Germline CDR1 LNHNV, CDR2 YYDKDF (reference sequence). CDR3 length: 14 residues. The CDR3 reads CATSRGGSSYEQYF. The CDR3 bases that were read are TGTGCCACCAGCAGAGGCGGGAGTTCCTACGAG.

The table lists this clone with a few counts. The sequence runs out 3 residues before the end of the CDR3; the remainder is reconstructed from the germline J gene. The chain is built from TRBV5-1 and TRBJ2-5; TRBD2 might be the D (5 bases). Germline assignment: CDR1 SGHRS and CDR2 YFSETQ. This CDR3 region has 13 residues. The CDR3 bases that were read are TGCGCCAGCAGCTTGGTCGGGGAGCGTACC. Protein product: CASSLVGERT. The whole CDR3 is CASSLVGERTQYF. Variable domain in full (rest from reference TRBV5-1 and TRBJ2-5): KAGVTQTPRYLIKTRGQQVTLSCSPISGHRSVSWYQQTPGQGLQFLFEYFSETQRNKGNFPGRFSGRQFSNSRSEMNVSTLELGDSALYLCASSLVGERTQYFGPGTRLLVL.

This clone appeared a few times. The read is 3 residues too short to cover the CDR3 end, so that end is filled in from the germline J gene. The V gene is TRBV20-1, the J gene TRBJ2-1, with 10 bases fitting TRBD2. The CDR3 extends over 16 amino acids. Germline-derived CDR1 and CDR2 are DFQATT and SNEGSKA (reference sequence). J lost 8 bases, V lost 3 bases, and 13 bases had no gene match. The CDR3 loop is CSASRLAGGGKDEQFF. Partial CDR3 DNA: TGCAGTGCTAGTCGATTAGCGGGAGGAGGGAAAGATGAG.

There are many counts of this clone. Compared with germline, one end of the junction differs, possibly owing to a read error. The CDR3 is cut off 3 residues early in the read; its end comes from the germline J gene. This chain links TRBV27 with TRBJ2-1, with D unresolved. CDR1 and CDR2 (germline): MNHEY, SMNVEV (reference sequence). CDR3 size: 15 residues. CDR3 DNA (partial): TGTGCCAGTAGTTTTACCCAACTCTCCTACAATGAG. Amino acid sequence: CASSFTQLSYNE. The whole CDR3 sequence reads CASSFTQLSYNEQFF.

This clone was seen at least ten times. The read halts 3 residues ahead of the CDR3 end, with the missing end drawn from the germline J gene. The V call is TRBV7-6, the J call TRBJ1-2; the D gene is possibly TRBD1 (6 bases). CDR3 size: 15 residues. Germline V CDR1 and CDR2: SGHVS, FNYEAQ. The part of the CDR3 DNA that was read is TGTGCCAGCAGCCCCAGCGCCGGGACATCTTTAGGC. Translation gives CASSPSAGTSLG. The CDR3 in full is CASSPSAGTSLGYTF.

This clone was detected ten times or more. The read stops 3 residues short of the end of the CDR3; the missing end is completed from the germline J gene. This chain connects TRBV28 to TRBJ2-7; possibly TRBD1 for D (6 bases). This CDR3 is 15 amino acids long. V was shortened by 7 bases and J by 2 bases, with 18 bases between the two germline ends. Germline values: CDR1 MDHEN, CDR2 SYDVKM. The CDR3 spells CASNSVGTPTYEQYF. The sequenced CDR3 bases are TGTGCCAGCAATAGCGTCGGGACACCTACCTACGAG.

This clone has ten or more counts. The read is 3 residues too short to cover the CDR3 end, so that end is filled in from the germline J gene. The genes are TRBV19 and TRBJ2-2, with 7 bases lining up with TRBD1. This CDR3 is 15 amino acids long. V trimming: 5 bases; J trimming: 2 bases; junction bases outside the gene matches: 5. Germline V lookup: CDR1 LNHDA, CDR2 SQIVND (reference sequence). CDR3 DNA, as far as it was read: TGTGCCAGTAGTTCCGGGACAGAAAACACCGGGGAG. It codes for CASSSGTENTGE. The full CDR3 sequence reads CASSSGTENTGELFF.